Following are 25 T cell receptor beta chains from one sample sequenced in a study of T-cell reconstitution after alpha-beta-depleted transplantation in children. Unique molecular identifiers tagged the TCRbeta library. TCRdb fed the PCR reads into MiXCR, producing one record per CDR3 protein. The data hold 250,000 or so distinct CDR3 sequences, with roughly a quarter observed a single time. Here the sequenced sample was PBMCs, mostly from graft donor cells, taken 360 days after TCRalphabeta/CD19-depleted stem cell transplant. Receptors were obtained from a female patient under 10 years old who had a stem cell transplant for congenital amegakaryocytic thrombocytopenia, so the T cells may come from the graft donor.

The chain couples TRBV27 to TRBJ1-2, with 7 nucleotides matching TRBD1. This CDR3 has 15 amino acids. CDR1 is MNHEY and CDR2 is SMNVEV in the germline V gene (reference sequence). With V trimmed by 5 bases and J by 3 bases, 9 bases remained unmatched. In DNA form, the CDR3 reads TGTGCCAGCAGTGTGACAGGGAGTCCCGACTATGGCTACACCTTC. Its protein is CASSVTGSPDYGYTF.

The J gene is TRBJ2-7, the V gene TRBV27; tentative D call: TRBD1 (6 bases). Trimming took off 4 bases at V and 8 bases at J, with 24 bases between the two ends. CDR1 and CDR2 from the germline V gene are MNHEY and SMNVEV (reference sequence). This CDR3 spans 16 amino acids. The CDR3 reads CASSSLTTGSSSKQYF. CDR3 in DNA: TGTGCCAGCAGTTCTCTCACGACAGGCTCCTCAAGCAAGCAGTACTTC.

This clonotype has at least ten counts. The chain has TRBV5-1 and TRBJ1-1, with a possible D match to TRBD1 (6 bases). The CDR3 covers 11 residues. V lost 6 bases and J lost 4, with 7 bases in between. Germline V gene data show CDR1 as SGHRS and CDR2 as YFSETQ. The CDR3 here is CASKGGTEAFF. The CDR3 nucleotides read TGCGCCAGCAAGGGGGGCACTGAAGCTTTCTTT.

In the case of this clonotype: A read error may account for a junction end that differs from germline. The rearrangement uses TRBV10-3 and TRBJ1-1; no firm D call. Germline V gene lookup returns CDR1 ENHRY and CDR2 SYGVKD. CDR3 length equals 13 residues. Written as DNA, the CDR3 is TGTGCCGTCAGTGACCCCACGGGCAGCGAAGCTTTCTTT. It is translated as CAVSDPTGSEAFF.

The chain has TRBV20-1 and TRBJ2-3, with TRBD2 matching over 8 bases. This CDR3 has 14 amino acids. V gave up 3 bases and J gave up 0 bases; unmatched junction bases: 2. Germline loops: CDR1 DFQATT, CDR2 SNEGSKA (reference sequence). The CDR3 nucleotides read TGCAGTGCTAGTAAGCGGGGGAGCACAGATACGCAGTATTTT. Translation: CSASKRGSTDTQYF.

There are a few counts of this clonotype. This sequence joins TRBV4-1 and TRBJ1-1; unclear D gene. The CDR3 is made up of 14 amino acids. CDR1 and CDR2 from the germline V gene are MGHRA and YSYEKL. V lost 0 bases and J lost 0, with 5 bases in between. The CDR3 spells CASSQDPMNTEAFF. The CDR3 bases are TGCGCCAGCAGCCAAGACCCTATGAACACTGAAGCTTTCTTT.

In this sample, this clonotype turned up a few times. This chain connects TRBV7-9 to TRBJ1-5; D is uncertain. V was clipped by 3 bases and J by 3 bases, with 3 bases between them. This CDR3 is built from 12 residues. The germline CDR1 and CDR2 sequences are SEHNR and FQNEAQ (reference sequence). The CDR3 nucleotides read TGTGCCAGCAGCTTTCTCAATCAGCCCCAGCATTTT. Translation: CASSFLNQPQHF.

This chain connects TRBV2 to TRBJ2-1, with TRBD1 identical over 8 bases. CDR3 length equals 14 residues. CDR1 is SNHLY and CDR2 is FYNNEI in the germline V gene. Germline trimming cut 8 bases from V and 2 bases from J; bases unmatched to any gene: 5. Here the CDR3 DNA reads TGTGCCAGCCAACCGGGACAGGCCTACAATGAGCAGTTCTTC. Its protein is CASQPGQAYNEQFF.

V and J are TRBV28 and TRBJ2-7; no definite D call. CDR1 is MDHEN, CDR2 SYDVKM, per germline. Trimming shortened V by 6 bases and J by 3 bases, and 12 bases separated the two germline ends. The CDR3 length is 13 residues. CDR3 coding DNA: TGTGCCAGCAGAGACCCCTCTATCTACGAGCAGTACTTC. The encoded protein is CASRDPSIYEQYF.

The chain combines TRBV7-8 with TRBJ2-3; 7 bases are a match to TRBD2. This CDR3 contains 15 residues. Trimming cost V 6 bases and J 0 bases; bases outside gene matches: 6. Germline V lookup: CDR1 SGHVS, CDR2 FQNEAQ. CDR3 sequence: CASSFQAGSTDTQYF. CDR3 sequence (DNA): TGTGCCAGCAGTTTCCAAGCGGGAAGCACAGATACGCAGTATTTT.

This clonotype has just a few counts. This chain connects TRBV12-3 or TRBV12-4 to TRBJ1-2; D gene ambiguous. Trimming cost V 5 bases and J 1 base, with 14 bases left between them. There are 15 residues in the CDR3. CDR3 protein: CASSPTRGYNYGYTF. Here the CDR3 DNA reads TGTGCCAGCAGTCCTACACGGGGATATAACTATGGCTACACCTTC.

This clonotype was observed a handful of times. The V and J genes are TRBV20-1 and TRBJ2-3; no firm D call. The germline CDR1 and CDR2 sequences are DFQATT and SNEGSKA (reference sequence). The V gene lost 5 bases and the J gene lost 0 bases, with 15 bases spanning the gap. The length of the CDR3 is 15 residues. The CDR3 DNA is TGCAGTGCTTATAATGGCGCGTCTAGCACAGATACGCAGTATTTT. Protein product: CSAYNGASSTDTQYF.

The sample holds a few counts of this clonotype. The chain couples TRBV28 to TRBJ2-5; D gene unclear. Germline assignment: CDR1 MDHEN and CDR2 SYDVKM. The CDR3 spans 15 residues. V was trimmed by 5 bases and J by 0 bases, leaving 13 bases between them. CDR3 sequence (DNA): TGTGCCAGCAGTCCCCGGGTGGGAAACCAAGAGACCCAGTACTTC. This sequence encodes CASSPRVGNQETQYF. Variable domain in full (rest from reference TRBV28 and TRBJ2-5): DVKVTQSSRYLVKRTGEKVFLECVQDMDHENMFWYRQDPGLGLRLIYFSYDVKMKEKGDIPEGYSVSREKKERFSLILESASTNQTSMYLCASSPRVGNQETQYFGPGTRLLVL.

The chain links TRBV12-3 or TRBV12-4 to TRBJ1-5; D ambiguous. CDR3 size: 17 residues. Trimming stripped 0 bases from V and 3 bases from J, with 15 bases between. The CDR3: CASSLAEGSRINQPQHF. The CDR3, as DNA: TGTGCCAGCAGTTTAGCAGAGGGATCCAGGATCAATCAGCCCCAGCATTTT.

The CDR3 protein is CASSQRGQGAWELFF. The DNA of the CDR3 is TGCGCCAGCAGCCAAAGGGGACAGGGGGCGTGGGAGCTGTTTTTT. This chain joins TRBV4-1 and TRBJ2-2, with TRBD1 matching 12 bases. The germline V gene encodes CDR1 MGHRA and CDR2 YSYEKL. V lost 2 bases and J lost 9; bases outside the gene matches: 4. This CDR3 is built from 15 residues.

The table lists this clonotype with many counts. The chain has TRBV21-1 and TRBJ2-1; the table's D gene call, TRBD1, was not cross checked with the DNA. TRBV21-1 is shown as a pseudogene. The CDR3 covers 18 residues. The CDR3 region is CASSKLIKDRGFYNEQFF. CDR3 coding DNA: TGTGCCAGCAGCAAATTGATTAAGGACAGGGGTTTCTACAATGAGCAGTTCTTC.

The rearrangement uses TRBV28 and TRBJ2-2; 8 bases line up with TRBD1. Trimming took 3 bases from V and 8 from J; bases not matched to a gene: 8. The CDR3 is made up of 15 amino acids. Germline V gene lookup returns CDR1 MDHEN and CDR2 SYDVKM. In DNA, the CDR3 is TGTGCCAGCAGTTTCACGGGACAGGCCCCTGGGGAGCTGTTTTTT. Amino acids: CASSFTGQAPGELFF.

The V and J genes are TRBV18 and TRBJ1-5, with D unresolved. Trimming shortened V by 1 base and J by 5 bases, and 12 bases separated the two germline ends. From germline, CDR1 is KGHSH and CDR2 LQKENI. The CDR3 contains 15 residues. The CDR3 sequence: CASSPQDGPHQPQHF. For the CDR3, the DNA is TGTGCCAGCTCACCACAGGACGGGCCGCATCAGCCCCAGCATTTT.

This clonotype was seen a handful of times. V gene TRBV20-1 combines with J gene TRBJ2-3, with D possibly matching TRBD2 (6 bases). The CDR3 is 16 residues long. V lost 0 bases to trimming and J lost 3 bases, with 16 bases between them. Looked up from germline, CDR1 is DFQATT and CDR2 is SNEGSKA (reference sequence). The CDR3 reads CSARDPRGDRTDTQYF. The CDR3 DNA is TGCAGTGCTAGAGATCCGCGCGGGGACCGAACAGATACGCAGTATTTT.

There are many counts of this clonotype. The chain links TRBV12-3 or TRBV12-4 to TRBJ2-7; no definite D call. V gave up 4 bases and J gave up 0 bases, with 4 bases separating them. CDR3 size: 12 residues. The CDR3 coding sequence is TGTGCCAGCAGTTATAGCTCCTACGAGCAGTACTTC. Translating it yields CASSYSSYEQYF.

The chain has TRBV2 and TRBJ2-1, with D tentatively TRBD1 (6 bases). Trimming shortened V by 5 bases and J by 8 bases, and 19 bases separated the two germline ends. Germline-derived CDR1 and CDR2 are SNHLY and FYNNEI. The CDR3 totals 15 residues. The CDR3, as DNA: TGTGCCAGCAGTAGACAGGTCACTAGGGTGGATGAGCAGTTCTTC. This codes for CASSRQVTRVDEQFF.

The gene calls are TRBV4-1 and TRBJ1-1, with 8 bases aligning to TRBD1. Germline CDR1 MGHRA, CDR2 YSYEKL. This CDR3 has 17 amino acids. V gave up 0 bases and J gave up 8 bases; unmatched junction bases: 14. CDR3 sequence: CASSQEGDRRWGSEAFF. The CDR3, as DNA: TGCGCCAGCAGCCAAGAAGGGGACAGGAGGTGGGGTTCGGAAGCTTTCTTT.

At least ten counts were recorded for this clonotype. The junction departs from germline at one end; a sequencing error may be responsible. The gene calls are TRBV12-3 or TRBV12-4 and TRBJ1-1, with a tentative D call TRBD1 (5 bases). This CDR3 is 13 amino acids long. CDR3 bases: TGCGCCAGCAGCTTGACAGCGAACACTGAAGCTTTCTTT. It translates to CASSLTANTEAFF.

This clonotype was detected only a few times. The V call is TRBV4-3, the J call TRBJ2-5; a possible D gene is TRBD1 (5 bases). The CDR3 sequence is 15 residues long. Trimming removed 0 bases from V and 2 bases from J, with 10 bases in between. The germline V gene encodes CDR1 LGHNA and CDR2 YSLEER. CDR3 in DNA: TGCGCCAGCAGCCAAGATCAAACAGGACAAGAGACCCAGTACTTC. It translates to CASSQDQTGQETQYF.

The chain is built from TRBV12-3 or TRBV12-4 and TRBJ1-5; no clear D gene. The ends were cut back, 0 bases at V and 6 bases at J, with 12 bases in the middle. The CDR3 is 15 residues long. Written as DNA, the CDR3 is TGTGCCAGCAGTTTAGCGGAGGGATCGGGTCAGCCCCAGCATTTT. It yields the protein CASSLAEGSGQPQHF.